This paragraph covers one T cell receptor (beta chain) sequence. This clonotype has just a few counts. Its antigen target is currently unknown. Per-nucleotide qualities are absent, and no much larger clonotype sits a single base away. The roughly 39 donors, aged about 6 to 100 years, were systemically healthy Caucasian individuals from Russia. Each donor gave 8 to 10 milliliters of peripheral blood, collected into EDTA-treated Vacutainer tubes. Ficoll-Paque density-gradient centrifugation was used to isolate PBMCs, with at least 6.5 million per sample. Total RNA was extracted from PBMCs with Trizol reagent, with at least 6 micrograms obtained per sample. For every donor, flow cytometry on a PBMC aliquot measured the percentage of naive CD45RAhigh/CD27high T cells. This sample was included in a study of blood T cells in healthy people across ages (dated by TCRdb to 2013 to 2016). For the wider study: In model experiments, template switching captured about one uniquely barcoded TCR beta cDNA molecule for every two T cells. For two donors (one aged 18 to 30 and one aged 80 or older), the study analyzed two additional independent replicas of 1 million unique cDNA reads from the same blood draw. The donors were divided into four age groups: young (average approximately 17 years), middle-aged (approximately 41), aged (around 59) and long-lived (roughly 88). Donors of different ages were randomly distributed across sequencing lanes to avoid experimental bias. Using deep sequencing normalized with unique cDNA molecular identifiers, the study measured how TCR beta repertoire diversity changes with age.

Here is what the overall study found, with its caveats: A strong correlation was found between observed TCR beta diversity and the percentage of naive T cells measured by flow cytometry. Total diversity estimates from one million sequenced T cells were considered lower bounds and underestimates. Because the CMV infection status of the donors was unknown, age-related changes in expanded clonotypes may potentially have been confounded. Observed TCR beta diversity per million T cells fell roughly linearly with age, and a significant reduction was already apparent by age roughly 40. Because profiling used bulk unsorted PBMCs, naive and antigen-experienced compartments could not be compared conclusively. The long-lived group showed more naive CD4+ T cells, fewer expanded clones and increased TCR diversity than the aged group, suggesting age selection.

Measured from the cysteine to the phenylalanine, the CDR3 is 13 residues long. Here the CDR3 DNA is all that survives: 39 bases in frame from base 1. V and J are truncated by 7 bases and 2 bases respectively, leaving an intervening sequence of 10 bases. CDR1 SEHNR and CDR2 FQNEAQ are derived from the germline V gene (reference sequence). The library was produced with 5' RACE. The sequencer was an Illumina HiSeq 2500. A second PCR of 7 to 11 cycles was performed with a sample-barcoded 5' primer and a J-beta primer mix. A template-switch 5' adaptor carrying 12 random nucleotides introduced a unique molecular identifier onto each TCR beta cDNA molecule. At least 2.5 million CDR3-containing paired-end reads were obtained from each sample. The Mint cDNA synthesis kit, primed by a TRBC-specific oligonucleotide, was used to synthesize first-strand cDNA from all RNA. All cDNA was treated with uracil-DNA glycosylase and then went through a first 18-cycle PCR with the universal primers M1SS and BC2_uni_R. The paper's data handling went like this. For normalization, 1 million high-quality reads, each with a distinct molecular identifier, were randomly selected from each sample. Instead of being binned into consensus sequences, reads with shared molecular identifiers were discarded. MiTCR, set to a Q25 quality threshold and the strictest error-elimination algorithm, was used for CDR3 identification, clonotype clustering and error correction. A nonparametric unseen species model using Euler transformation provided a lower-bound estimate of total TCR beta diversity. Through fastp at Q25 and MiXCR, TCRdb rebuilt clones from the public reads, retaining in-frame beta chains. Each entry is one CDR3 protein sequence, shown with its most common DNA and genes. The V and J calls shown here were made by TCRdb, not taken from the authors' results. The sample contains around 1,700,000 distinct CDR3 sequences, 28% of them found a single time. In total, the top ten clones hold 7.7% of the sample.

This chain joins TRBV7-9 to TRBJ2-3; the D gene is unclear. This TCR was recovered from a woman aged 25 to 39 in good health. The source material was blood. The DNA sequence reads TGTGCCAGCACCCCCGAGGTCACAGATACGCAGTATTTT. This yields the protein CASTPEVTDTQYF.